This is a list of T cell receptor beta chains from one sample in a study of CD8 T cells in Susac syndrome. TCRdb used MiXCR to reprocess the immunoSEQ multiplex PCR reads, holding one entry per CDR3 protein. The top ten hold about 0.095% of the sample, which has about 200,000 distinct CDR3 sequences, over 85% seen once. Sequencing was performed on CD4+ T cells from PBMCs. The receptors derive from a human donor in good health. The CDR3 runs from the conserved cysteine through the conserved F or W. Each record gives: J gene, V gene, D gene, clone size, CDR3 DNA, CDR3 protein. The D gene is left open where the match is weak. Only some rows state a clone size, as once, few, many or a class for expanded clones.

j_gene: TRBJ1-5
v_gene: TRBV27
d_gene: TRBD1
abundance: -
CDR3nt: TGTGCCAGCAGTCTCAGGGGGCCTAGCAATCAGCCCCAGCATTTT
CDR3aa: CASSLRGPSNQPQHF

j_gene: TRBJ2-5
v_gene: TRBV18
d_gene: TRBD2
abundance: -
CDR3nt: TGTGCCAGCTCACCCGGGCTAGCGGGCGGCGGTCAAGAGACCCAGTACTTC
CDR3aa: CASSPGLAGGGQETQYF

j_gene: TRBJ2-5
v_gene: TRBV29-1
d_gene: -
abundance: -
CDR3nt: TGCAGCGTGGGAAAGCCTCAAGAGACCCAGTACTTC
CDR3aa: CSVGKPQETQYF

j_gene: TRBJ1-6
v_gene: TRBV5-1
d_gene: TRBD1
abundance: -
CDR3nt: TGCGCCAGCAGAGGACAGGGGGTCGGGAATTCACCCCTCCACTTT
CDR3aa: CASRGQGVGNSPLHF

j_gene: TRBJ1-6
v_gene: TRBV18
d_gene: -
abundance: -
CDR3nt: TGTGCCAGCTCAATGTTAGGGGAGGCACCCCTCCACTTT
CDR3aa: CASSMLGEAPLHF

j_gene: TRBJ2-7
v_gene: TRBV2
d_gene: -
abundance: -
CDR3nt: TGTGCCAGCGGCAGCGGGTCACTCTCCTACGAGCAGTACTTC
CDR3aa: CASGSGSLSYEQYF

j_gene: TRBJ2-4
v_gene: TRBV19
d_gene: TRBD2
abundance: -
CDR3nt: TGTGCCAGTAGTGGTCCGGGACTAGCACAGGGAAACATTCAGTACTTC
CDR3aa: CASSGPGLAQGNIQYF

j_gene: TRBJ1-2
v_gene: TRBV20-1
d_gene: TRBD1
abundance: -
CDR3nt: TGCAGTGCTAGTGCGGACAGGGCAAGGGGCTATGGCTACACCTTC
CDR3aa: CSASADRARGYGYTF

j_gene: TRBJ2-3
v_gene: TRBV5-4
d_gene: TRBD2
abundance: -
CDR3nt: TGTGCCAGCAGCATTAAGCGGGAGGGGACAGATACGCAGTATTTT
CDR3aa: CASSIKREGTDTQYF

j_gene: TRBJ2-1
v_gene: TRBV20-1
d_gene: -
abundance: once
CDR3nt: TGCAGTGCTAGAGGGCGTCGGGAGCAGTTCTTC
CDR3aa: CSARGRREQFF

j_gene: TRBJ2-5
v_gene: TRBV4-1
d_gene: -
abundance: -
CDR3nt: TGCGCCAGCAGCCAAGAAGGGCGACCGGAGACCCAGTACTTC
CDR3aa: CASSQEGRPETQYF

j_gene: TRBJ1-2
v_gene: TRBV30
d_gene: -
abundance: -
CDR3nt: TGTGCCTGGAGCCGGGACTATGGCTACACCTTC
CDR3aa: CAWSRDYGYTF

j_gene: TRBJ2-3
v_gene: TRBV20-1
d_gene: TRBD2
abundance: -
CDR3nt: TGCAGTGCTTCCGCCTTGCAAGCGGGGGATCTAAGCACAGATACGCAGTATTTT
CDR3aa: CSASALQAGDLSTDTQYF

j_gene: TRBJ1-1
v_gene: TRBV19
d_gene: -
abundance: -
CDR3nt: TGTGCCAGTAGTATTGAAAGGTTTAACACTGAAGCTTTCTTT
CDR3aa: CASSIERFNTEAFF

j_gene: TRBJ1-1
v_gene: TRBV3-1
d_gene: -
abundance: -
CDR3nt: TGTGCCAGCAGCCAAGAGGATAGGGGCACTGAAGCTTTCTTT
CDR3aa: CASSQEDRGTEAFF

j_gene: TRBJ2-3
v_gene: TRBV20-1
d_gene: TRBD2
abundance: -
CDR3nt: TGCAGTGCTAGAGCGTCCGGGACTAGACTCACAGATACGCAGTATTTT
CDR3aa: CSARASGTRLTDTQYF

j_gene: TRBJ2-5
v_gene: TRBV5-1
d_gene: -
abundance: -
CDR3nt: TGCGCCAGCAGCTGGACTCAAGAGACCCAGTACTTC
CDR3aa: CASSWTQETQYF

j_gene: TRBJ2-3
v_gene: TRBV2
d_gene: TRBD1
abundance: -
CDR3nt: TGTGCCAGCATTTGGACAGGGGTCACAGATACGCAGTATTTT
CDR3aa: CASIWTGVTDTQYF

j_gene: TRBJ1-1
v_gene: TRBV29-1
d_gene: -
abundance: -
CDR3nt: TGCAGCGTTGAAGTAGGGGGGGACACTGAAGCTTTCTTT
CDR3aa: CSVEVGGDTEAFF

j_gene: TRBJ2-7
v_gene: TRBV14
d_gene: -
abundance: -
CDR3nt: TGTGCCAGCAGCCAAGAGAGGCTACAGCAGTACTTC
CDR3aa: CASSQERLQQYF

j_gene: TRBJ1-2
v_gene: TRBV4-1
d_gene: -
abundance: -
CDR3nt: TGCGCCAGCAGCCCGCCGGGACTAGGCTACACCTTC
CDR3aa: CASSPPGLGYTF

j_gene: TRBJ1-1
v_gene: TRBV25-1
d_gene: TRBD1
abundance: -
CDR3nt: TGTGCCAGCAGTCCCCACAGGGGGAACACTGAAGCTTTCTTT
CDR3aa: CASSPHRGNTEAFF

j_gene: TRBJ2-2
v_gene: TRBV7-3
d_gene: -
abundance: once
CDR3nt: TGTGCCAGTACCGACGGGGGGAACACCGGGGAGCTGTTTTTT
CDR3aa: CASTDGGNTGELFF

j_gene: TRBJ2-5
v_gene: TRBV20-1
d_gene: TRBD2
abundance: -
CDR3nt: TGCAGTGCTTTTCCGGGACTAGCGACACAAGAGACCCAGTACTTC
CDR3aa: CSAFPGLATQETQYF

j_gene: TRBJ2-3
v_gene: TRBV14
d_gene: -
abundance: -
CDR3nt: TGTGCCAGCAGCCAAGATCCGGCAGCAGATACGCAGTATTTT
CDR3aa: CASSQDPAADTQYF

j_gene: TRBJ2-1
v_gene: TRBV25-1
d_gene: TRBD1
abundance: once
CDR3nt: TGTGCCAGCAGTGATCTGGGGGGGACAGGGATGAGGAATGAGCAGTTCTTC
CDR3aa: CASSDLGGTGMRNEQFF

j_gene: TRBJ2-2
v_gene: TRBV29-1
d_gene: TRBD2
abundance: once
CDR3nt: TGCAGCGTTGAAGACCCTCGCCCTTTAGCGGGAGGCACCACCGGGGAGCTGTTTTTT
CDR3aa: CSVEDPRPLAGGTTGELFF

j_gene: TRBJ1-1
v_gene: TRBV29-1
d_gene: -
abundance: -
CDR3nt: TGCAGTGGCCGCGACAGGTCTGAAGCTTTCTTT
CDR3aa: CSGRDRSEAFF

j_gene: TRBJ1-1
v_gene: TRBV3-1
d_gene: TRBD1
abundance: -
CDR3nt: TGTGCCAGCAGCCCTCACAGGGGTGGTGAGACTGAAGCTTTCTTT
CDR3aa: CASSPHRGGETEAFF

j_gene: TRBJ2-1
v_gene: TRBV27
d_gene: TRBD1
abundance: -
CDR3nt: TGTGCCAGCAGAGTTATCCGTATAACCGGGACAGCAACCTACAATGAGCAGTTCTTC
CDR3aa: CASRVIRITGTATYNEQFF

j_gene: TRBJ1-1
v_gene: TRBV29-1
d_gene: -
abundance: -
CDR3nt: TGCAGCGTCACCCTGGAGGAAGCTTTCTTT
CDR3aa: CSVTLEEAFF

j_gene: TRBJ2-3
v_gene: TRBV30
d_gene: TRBD1
abundance: once
CDR3nt: TGTGCCTGCCGGGACAGAGGCACAGATACGCAGTATTTT
CDR3aa: CACRDRGTDTQYF

j_gene: TRBJ1-3
v_gene: TRBV20-1
d_gene: -
abundance: -
CDR3nt: TGCAGTGCTAGCCCAGGGTGGATCTCTGGAAACACCATATATTTT
CDR3aa: CSASPGWISGNTIYF